A single T cell receptor (beta chain) is shown here with its context. The data derive from a study of cytomegalovirus exposure and HLA in healthy donors. CDR1 is SGHRS and CDR2 is YFSETQ in the germline V gene. Germline trimming cut 0 bases from V and 5 bases from J; bases unmatched to any gene: 3. This CDR3 is 16 amino acids long. Vbeta (60) and Jbeta (13) primers were used in the PCR. Sequencing used immunoSEQ multiplex PCR; TCRdb keeps in-frame clones, though not all of them. The sample carries more than 80,000 clones, around 83% recorded once. The sample consisted of PBMCs. The chain is built from TRBV5-1 and TRBJ2-2, with TRBD1 matching 11 bases. The sequence came from a female donor in good health and CMV-seropositive. The CDR3 is CASSLDGQGATGELFF. In DNA form, the CDR3 reads TGCGCCAGCAGCTTGGACGGACAGGGGGCGACCGGGGAGCTGTTTTTT.